This passage covers 16 T cell receptor beta chains from one sample sequenced in a study of identical twins. From the 5' RACE reads, TCRdb called clonotypes with MiXCR, one entry per CDR3 protein. The table records roughly 200,000 distinct CDR3 sequences, more than 15% of them present only once. These data are also associated with another study on T cells expressing NK-cell markers.

Sequenced material: CD8+ T cells sorted from blood. The receptors stem from a woman in her late teens or twenties in good health.

This clonotype was seen only a few times. The chain is built from TRBV3-1 and TRBJ2-3; 9 bases are shared with TRBD2. This CDR3 spans 16 amino acids. With 4 bases clipped from V and 3 bases from J, the junction kept 8 bases outside the gene matches. In germline, CDR1 is LGHDT, CDR2 YNNKEL (reference sequence). In DNA, the CDR3 is TGTGCCAGCAGCCGTAGCGGGGGTACCGGTACAGATACGCAGTATTTT. Translating it yields CASSRSGGTGTDTQYF.

The genes are TRBV30 and TRBJ2-7; D gene uncertain. The CDR3 contains 12 residues. In germline, CDR1 is GTSNPN, CDR2 SVGIG (reference sequence). V was clipped by 4 bases and J by 1 base, with 8 bases between them. The CDR3 reads CAWNGVSYEQYF. The CDR3 coding sequence is TGTGCCTGGAATGGGGTATCCTACGAGCAGTACTTC.

The chain couples TRBV12-3 or TRBV12-4 to TRBJ2-1, with TRBD2 as a possible D gene (6 bases). With 4 bases removed from V and 5 bases from J, the gap between germline ends came to 21 bases. This CDR3 has 17 residues. CDR3 sequence (DNA): TGTGCCAGCAGTTGGGACTCCGAGACTAGAGAACACAATGAGCAGTTCTTC. It codes for CASSWDSETREHNEQFF.

This clonotype showed up just a few times. The chain has TRBV9 and TRBJ2-1; TRBD2 agrees at 9 bases. Germline trimming cut 7 bases from V and 6 bases from J; bases unmatched to any gene: 8. Germline values: CDR1 SGDLS, CDR2 YYNGEE. This CDR3 spans 14 amino acids. CDR3 in DNA: TGTGCCAGCGGAGGAGGCGGGAGGGTCAATGAGCAGTTCTTC. Its translation: CASGGGGRVNEQFF.

V and J are TRBV11-2 and TRBJ2-5, with 11 bases fitting TRBD1. The V and J ends lost 4 bases and 4 bases, in that order; junction bases with no gene match: 5. CDR3 length equals 15 residues. Germline loops: CDR1 SGHAT, CDR2 FQNNGV. DNA of the CDR3: TGTGCCAGCAGCTCGGGACAGGGGGTATTAGAGACCCAGTACTTC. Amino acid sequence: CASSSGQGVLETQYF.

This clonotype was observed a few times. The J gene is TRBJ2-4, the V gene TRBV6-5; no clear D. V was clipped by 0 bases and J by 3 bases, with 12 bases between them. The CDR3 is 16 residues long. Per germline, CDR1 MNHEY and CDR2 SVGAGI. CDR3: CASSYSWTSDKNIQYF. CDR3 nucleotides: TGTGCCAGCAGTTACTCGTGGACGTCTGACAAAAACATTCAGTACTTC.

A few counts support this clonotype. The genes are TRBV13 and TRBJ1-2; 10 positions agree with TRBD1. Germline V gene data show CDR1 as PRHDT and CDR2 as FYEKMQ (reference sequence). The CDR3 extends over 15 amino acids. The ends lost 3 bases at V and 8 bases at J; junction bases unmatched: 9. The CDR3 DNA sequence: TGTGCCAGCAGCTTTGGACAGGGGGTGGTGGACGGCTACACCTTC. Translation: CASSFGQGVVDGYTF.

This rearrangement joins TRBV12-3 or TRBV12-4 to TRBJ2-7, with D uncertain. This CDR3 spans 14 amino acids. The V end lost 4 bases, the J end lost 1 base, and 11 bases lay between the germline ends. The CDR3, as DNA: TGTGCCAGCAGTTCGTTGGGTCCGTCCTACGAGCAGTACTTC. This translates into CASSSLGPSYEQYF.

This clonotype has just a few counts. The rearrangement uses TRBV6-1 and TRBJ1-2; 10 bases match TRBD1. J lost 5 bases, V lost 0 bases, and 0 bases had no gene match. CDR3 length: 14 residues. CDR1 is MNHNS, CDR2 SASEGT, per germline. Here the CDR3 reads CASSEAGQGYGYTF. CDR3 DNA: TGTGCCAGCAGTGAAGCGGGACAGGGGTATGGCTACACCTTC.

This clonotype was seen a handful of times. The chain combines TRBV4-1 with TRBJ2-7, with a tentative D call TRBD2 (5 bases). There are 14 residues in the CDR3. Trimming stripped 4 bases from V and 5 bases from J, with 15 bases between. The germline V gene encodes CDR1 MGHRA and CDR2 YSYEKL. The CDR3 reads CASSPHLDGDEQYF. CDR3 nucleotide sequence: TGCGCCAGCAGCCCGCATTTGGACGGGGACGAGCAGTACTTC.

In this sample, this clonotype turned up a few times. V gene TRBV11-2 combines with J gene TRBJ2-1; tentatively, D is TRBD2 (7 bases). Trimming pared 6 bases from V and 3 bases from J, leaving 24 bases between. The length of the CDR3 is 18 residues. Germline lookup yields CDR1 SGHAT and CDR2 FQNNGV. CDR3 loop: CASSITVGGAGFYNEQFF. The CDR3 DNA reads as TGTGCCAGCAGTATAACGGTTGGGGGGGCTGGATTCTACAATGAGCAGTTCTTC.

The chain has TRBV11-2 and TRBJ2-1, with TRBD2 as a possible D gene (5 bases). The CDR3 spans 14 residues. The germline CDR1 and CDR2 sequences are SGHAT and FQNNGV. Deletions cut 1 base from V and 14 bases from J, with 18 bases between. The CDR3 nucleotides are TGTGCCAGCAGCTTAGGAGGGCGGGCCCGACGGGAGTTCTTC. Translated, it gives CASSLGGRARREFF.

The chain couples TRBV12-3 or TRBV12-4 to TRBJ2-1; perhaps TRBD2 as D (7 bases). Trimming stripped 6 bases from V and 1 base from J, with 19 bases between. The CDR3 loop spans 17 amino acids. The CDR3 DNA sequence: TGTGCCAGCAGCCCCGGAGGGGGGGGAGAGTCCTACAATGAGCAGTTCTTC. Its protein product is CASSPGGGGESYNEQFF.

This clonotype occurred a few times. The rearrangement joins TRBV12-3 or TRBV12-4 to TRBJ1-6; D uncertain. V was pared by 8 bases and J by 9 bases, with 17 bases between. This CDR3 is 14 amino acids long. The CDR3, as DNA: TGTGCCAGCTCATTAGGAGGGTTGGGTTCACCCCTCCACTTT. It codes for CASSLGGLGSPLHF.

V is TRBV7-9 and J is TRBJ2-5; no clear D gene. Trimming left V 3 bases short and J 1 base short, with 9 bases between. The CDR3 covers 14 residues. CDR1 SEHNR and CDR2 FQNEAQ come from the germline V gene (reference sequence). The CDR3 bases are TGTGCCAGCAGCTTCGCCAGTGCCCAAGAGACCCAGTACTTC. Its protein is CASSFASAQETQYF.

This clonotype was observed many times. The V call is TRBV12-3 or TRBV12-4, the J call TRBJ2-3; D is ambiguous. The CDR3 contains 13 residues. V shed 4 bases and J shed 5 bases, with 10 bases lying between them. The DNA for the CDR3 is TGTGCCAGCAGTTACTTAGCCGGAGATACGCAGTATTTT. Its translation: CASSYLAGDTQYF.